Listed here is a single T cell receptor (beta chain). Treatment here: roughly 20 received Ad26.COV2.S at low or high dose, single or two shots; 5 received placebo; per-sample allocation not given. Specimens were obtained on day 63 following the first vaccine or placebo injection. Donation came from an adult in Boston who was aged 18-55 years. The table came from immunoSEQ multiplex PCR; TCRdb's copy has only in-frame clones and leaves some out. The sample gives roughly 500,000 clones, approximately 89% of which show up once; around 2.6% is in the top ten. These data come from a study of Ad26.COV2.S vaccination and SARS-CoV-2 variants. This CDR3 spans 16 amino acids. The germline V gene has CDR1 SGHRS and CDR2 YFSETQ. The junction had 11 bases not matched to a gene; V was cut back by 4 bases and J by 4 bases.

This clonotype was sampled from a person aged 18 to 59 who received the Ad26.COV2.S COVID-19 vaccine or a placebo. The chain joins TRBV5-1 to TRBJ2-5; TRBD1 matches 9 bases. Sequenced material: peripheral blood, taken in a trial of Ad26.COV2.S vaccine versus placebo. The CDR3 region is CASSPARGQGGETQYF. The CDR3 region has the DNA TGCGCCAGCAGCCCCGCCCGGGGACAGGGTGGAGAGACCCAGTACTTC.